These T cell receptor beta chains were read from a single sample in a study of blood T cell repertoires in COVID-19. Clones were sequenced by immunoSEQ multiplex PCR, and TCRdb holds only the in-frame ones, with some missing. There are over 250,000 clones in the sample; around 87% occur only once, and 5.3% lies in the top ten. The sample was PBMCs or T cells enriched from blood (not recorded which). The receptors come from a woman aged 25 to 39 who had recovered from COVID-19. Each CDR3 is given with its conserved first and last residue. The order of the fields is V gene, D gene, J gene, clone size, CDR3 protein, CDR3 DNA. A D gene is named only where the DNA matches it firmly. Clone size is not always given. Where it is, it says once, few, many or a class for expanded clones.

TRBV6-5	TRBD1	TRBJ1-1	.	CASSRGQSNTEAFF	TGTGCCAGCAGTAGGGGACAGTCGAACACTGAAGCTTTCTTT
TRBV19	.	TRBJ1-2	few	CASSILGGLSAYGYTF	TGTGCCAGTAGTATTTTAGGAGGGTTATCAGCCTATGGCTACACCTTC
TRBV19	.	TRBJ2-7	.	CASSIAGYYEQYF	TGTGCCAGTAGTATAGCAGGGTACTACGAGCAGTACTTC
TRBV10-3	TRBD1	TRBJ2-3	.	CAIRGQGVITDTQYF	TGTGCCATCAGAGGACAGGGGGTTATCACAGATACGCAGTATTTT
TRBV2	.	TRBJ2-1	.	CASSELGAGISGNEQFF	TGTGCCAGCAGTGAATTGGGGGCCGGCATTAGCGGGAATGAGCAGTTCTTC
TRBV30	TRBD1	TRBJ2-3	.	CAWSEGASTDTQYF	TGTGCCTGGAGTGAGGGGGCCTCCACAGATACGCAGTATTTT
TRBV5-1	.	TRBJ2-7	.	CASSLAQGATDNEQYF	TGCGCCAGCAGCTTGGCCCAAGGGGCCACTGACAACGAGCAGTACTTC
TRBV18	.	TRBJ1-5	.	CASSSMAGDHQPQHF	TGTGCCAGCTCTTCAATGGCCGGAGATCATCAGCCCCAGCATTTT
TRBV6-1	TRBD2	TRBJ2-5	many	CASSELAGGQETQYF	TGTGCCAGCAGTGAACTAGCGGGGGGGCAAGAGACCCAGTACTTC
TRBV10-3	.	TRBJ1-2	.	CAISEWTAQYDGYTF	TGTGCCATCAGTGAGTGGACAGCCCAATACGATGGCTACACCTTC
TRBV19	TRBD2	TRBJ2-1	.	CASSRIAGGSYNEQFF	TGTGCCAGTAGTAGAATAGCGGGGGGCTCCTACAATGAGCAGTTCTTC
TRBV7-2	TRBD1	TRBJ2-2	.	CASSRDRNTGELFF	TGTGCCAGCAGCCGGGACAGGAACACCGGGGAGCTGTTTTTT
TRBV4-1	TRBD1	TRBJ2-4	.	CASSHPGTDKKNIQYF	TGCGCCAGCAGCCACCCCGGGACAGACAAGAAAAACATTCAGTACTTC
TRBV19	.	TRBJ1-1	.	CASKPVDSMNTEAFF	TGTGCCAGTAAGCCTGTAGACAGTATGAACACTGAAGCTTTCTTT
TRBV3-1/TRBV3-2	.	TRBJ1-1	.	CASSMGAGNTEAFF	TGTGCCAGCAGCATGGGGGCAGGGAACACTGAAGCTTTCTTT
TRBV30	TRBD1	TRBJ2-7	.	CAWGQGGLEQYF	TGTGCCTGGGGACAGGGCGGTCTGGAGCAGTACTTC
TRBV5-1	.	TRBJ1-2	.	CASSLVEGLPFTF	TGCGCCAGCAGCTTGGTGGAGGGACTTCCTTTCACCTTC
TRBV7-9	TRBD2	TRBJ2-5	.	CASSPLAGGQETQYF	TGTGCCAGCAGCCCCCTAGCGGGGGGACAGGAGACCCAGTACTTC
TRBV18	.	TRBJ1-5	.	CASSRGDGEPQHF	TGTGCCAGCTCACGGGGGGACGGAGAGCCCCAGCATTTT
TRBV19	.	TRBJ2-3	.	CASSIPGTDTQYF	TGTGCCAGTAGTATCCCAGGCACAGATACGCAGTATTTT
TRBV7-2	.	TRBJ1-1	.	CASSFTESAGAFF	TGTGCCAGCAGCTTCACCGAGTCGGCGGGAGCTTTCTTT
TRBV5-4	TRBD2	TRBJ2-3	.	CASSLALSGGGTDTQYF	TGTGCCAGCAGCTTGGCCCTGAGCGGGGGCGGCACAGATACGCAGTATTTT
TRBV7-3	TRBD1	TRBJ1-2	.	CASSQDRGLGYTF	TGTGCCAGCAGCCAGGACAGGGGGTTAGGCTACACCTTC
TRBV7-2	.	TRBJ2-7	.	CASSPSEHYEQYF	TGTGCCAGCAGTCCCAGTGAACACTACGAGCAGTACTTC
TRBV7-9	.	TRBJ1-2	.	CASSFSIAEGYYGYTF	TGTGCCAGCAGCTTCAGTATTGCGGAGGGGTACTATGGCTACACCTTC
TRBV4-3	.	TRBJ1-2	.	CASSPGRGDGYTF	TGCGCCAGCAGCCCCGGGAGGGGGGATGGCTACACCTTC
TRBV10-3	TRBD1	TRBJ2-3	.	CAISVLTGFGTDTQYF	TGTGCCATCAGTGTCCTGACAGGGTTTGGCACAGATACGCAGTATTTT
TRBV3-1/TRBV3-2	TRBD2	TRBJ2-5	.	CASSQAPTSGYETQYF	TGTGCCAGCAGCCAAGCCCCGACTAGCGGTTATGAGACCCAGTACTTC
TRBV27	.	TRBJ1-1	.	CASSDPARGDTEAFF	TGTGCCAGCAGTGATCCGGCCCGAGGTGACACTGAAGCTTTCTTT
TRBV5-6	.	TRBJ1-1	.	CASSGAGSGNTEAFF	TGTGCCAGCAGCGGGGCCGGCTCAGGAAACACTGAAGCTTTCTTT
TRBV6-5	.	TRBJ1-2	.	CASTPYGGAGRGYTF	TGTGCCAGCACCCCCTACGGGGGGGCGGGCCGCGGCTACACCTTC
TRBV19	.	TRBJ1-1	.	CASSILIGGERGTEAFF	TGTGCCAGTAGTATTTTGATAGGGGGAGAGAGGGGCACTGAAGCTTTCTTT
TRBV10-3	.	TRBJ2-7	.	CAISPRGHANPYEQYF	TGTGCCATCAGCCCCCGTGGACACGCGAACCCCTACGAGCAGTACTTC
TRBV5-6	TRBD1	TRBJ2-3	.	CASSFLPGDREEDTQYF	TGTGCCAGCAGCTTTTTGCCTGGGGACAGGGAAGAAGATACGCAGTATTTT
TRBV6-1	.	TRBJ1-5	.	CASSEALRGQPQHF	TGTGCCAGCAGTGAAGCGCTTCGGGGTCAGCCCCAGCATTTT
TRBV7-2	TRBD1	TRBJ1-1	.	CASSVRTGATEAFF	TGTGCCAGCAGCGTGAGGACAGGGGCCACTGAAGCTTTCTTT
TRBV2	.	TRBJ2-3	.	CASSWGETDTQYF	TGTGCCAGCAGTTGGGGGGAAACAGATACGCAGTATTTT
TRBV4-2	.	TRBJ2-3	.	CASSQEARAGTDTQYF	TGTGCCAGCAGCCAAGAGGCGCGTGCGGGCACAGATACGCAGTATTTT
TRBV11-1	.	TRBJ1-1	.	CASSSDSNTEAFF	TGTGCCAGCAGCTCCGACTCGAACACTGAAGCTTTCTTT
TRBV2	.	TRBJ2-1	once	CASSESERGEQFF	TGTGCCAGCAGTGAAAGTGAGCGCGGGGAGCAGTTCTTC
TRBV2	TRBD1	TRBJ2-1	.	CASRRRTGEYNEQFF	TGTGCCAGCAGAAGGAGAACAGGGGAATACAATGAGCAGTTCTTC
TRBV5-1	TRBD1	TRBJ1-1	few	CASSMGADRGRREGAFF	TGCGCCAGCAGCATGGGGGCGGACAGGGGACGCCGGGAGGGAGCTTTCTTT
TRBV7-2	.	TRBJ1-5	.	CASSLGVNQPQHF	TGTGCCAGCAGCTTAGGAGTTAATCAGCCCCAGCATTTT
TRBV6-5	TRBD1	TRBJ1-2	.	CASRLTGGYYGYTF	TGTGCCAGCAGATTGACAGGGGGATACTATGGCTACACCTTC
TRBV6-1	.	TRBJ1-3	.	CASSDYTYAGNTIYF	TGTGCCAGCAGTGATTACACGTATGCTGGAAACACCATATATTTT
TRBV29-1	TRBD1	TRBJ2-3	once	CSARILDRGQGDTQYF	TGCAGCGCTCGAATTTTGGACAGGGGGCAGGGGGATACGCAGTATTTT
TRBV9	.	TRBJ2-5	.	CASSAGSFQETQYF	TGTGCCAGCAGCGCGGGGTCCTTCCAAGAGACCCAGTACTTC
TRBV7-9	.	TRBJ1-1	.	CASSSVGGGEAFF	TGTGCCAGCAGCTCAGTGGGAGGGGGTGAAGCTTTCTTT
TRBV12-5	.	TRBJ1-5	.	CASGLVLPGRHQPQHF	TGTGCTAGTGGTTTGGTACTACCCGGGAGGCATCAGCCCCAGCATTTT
TRBV28	.	TRBJ2-7	.	CASSLRLWEGTNEQYF	TGTGCCAGCAGTTTGCGGCTGTGGGAGGGGACAAACGAGCAGTACTTC
TRBV5-5	TRBD2	TRBJ2-1	.	CASSRGGGWSNEQFF	TGTGCCAGCAGCCGAGGCGGGGGTTGGTCCAATGAGCAGTTCTTC
TRBV19	TRBD1	TRBJ2-7	.	CASSIGTGVWVEQYF	TGTGCCAGTAGTATCGGGACAGGGGTCTGGGTCGAGCAGTACTTC
TRBV29-1	TRBD1	TRBJ1-5	.	CSVTGGASNQPQHF	TGCAGCGTTACAGGGGGCGCAAGCAATCAGCCCCAGCATTTT
TRBV4-2	.	TRBJ2-7	.	CASSQQVNSYEQYF	TGTGCCAGCAGCCAACAGGTTAACTCCTACGAGCAGTACTTC